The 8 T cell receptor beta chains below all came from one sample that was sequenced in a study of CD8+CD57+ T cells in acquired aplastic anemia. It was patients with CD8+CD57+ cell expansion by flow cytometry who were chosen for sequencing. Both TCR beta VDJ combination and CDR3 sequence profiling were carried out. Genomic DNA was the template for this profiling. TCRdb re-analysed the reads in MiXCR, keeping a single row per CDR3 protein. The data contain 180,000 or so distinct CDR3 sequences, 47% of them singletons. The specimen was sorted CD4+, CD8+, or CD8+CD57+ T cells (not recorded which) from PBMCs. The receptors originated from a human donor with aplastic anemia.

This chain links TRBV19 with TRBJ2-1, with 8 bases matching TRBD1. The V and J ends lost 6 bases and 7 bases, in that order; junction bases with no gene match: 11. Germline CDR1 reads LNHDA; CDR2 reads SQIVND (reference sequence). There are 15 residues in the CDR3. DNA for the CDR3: TGTGCCAGTAGGGAATCGACAGGGGCCGAAAATGAGCAGTTCTTC. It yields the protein CASRESTGAENEQFF.

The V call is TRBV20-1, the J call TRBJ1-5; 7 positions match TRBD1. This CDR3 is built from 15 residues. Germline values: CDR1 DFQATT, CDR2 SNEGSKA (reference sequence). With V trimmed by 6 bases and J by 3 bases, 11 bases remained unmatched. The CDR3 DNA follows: TGCAGTGCCAGCAGTCAGACAGGGAACAATCAGCCCCAGCATTTT. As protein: CSASSQTGNNQPQHF.

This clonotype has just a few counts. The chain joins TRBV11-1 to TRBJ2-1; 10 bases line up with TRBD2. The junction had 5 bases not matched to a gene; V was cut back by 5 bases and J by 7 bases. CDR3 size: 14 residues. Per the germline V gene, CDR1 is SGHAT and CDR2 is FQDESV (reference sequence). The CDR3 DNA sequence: TGTGCCAGCAGCACGGGACTAGCGTTTAATGAGCAGTTCTTC. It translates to CASSTGLAFNEQFF.

The CDR3 DNA reads TGTGCCAGCAGTGAATGGGCCGGGACCGCCGAGCAGTACTTC. This sequence encodes CASSEWAGTAEQYF. The chain employs TRBV2 and TRBJ2-7; D is possibly TRBD1 or TRBD2 (5 bases each). CDR1 is SNHLY, CDR2 FYNNEI, per germline. The CDR3 loop spans 14 amino acids. Trimming removed 2 bases at V and 6 bases at J, with 14 bases between.

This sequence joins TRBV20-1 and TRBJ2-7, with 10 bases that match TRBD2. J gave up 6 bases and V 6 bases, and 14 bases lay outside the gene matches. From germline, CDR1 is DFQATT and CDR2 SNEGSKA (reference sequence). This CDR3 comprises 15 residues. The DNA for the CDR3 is TGCAGTGCGCCGAACCCACTAGCGGGGAGGGGCGAGCAGTACTTC. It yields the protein CSAPNPLAGRGEQYF.

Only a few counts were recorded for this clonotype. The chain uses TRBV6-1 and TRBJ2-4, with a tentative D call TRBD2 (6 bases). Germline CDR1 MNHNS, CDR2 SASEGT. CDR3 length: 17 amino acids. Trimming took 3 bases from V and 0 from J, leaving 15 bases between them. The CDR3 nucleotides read TGTGCCAGCAGTGATAGGAGGGGAATTGGAGCCAAAAACATTCAGTACTTC. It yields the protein CASSDRRGIGAKNIQYF.

The CDR3 DNA follows: TGTGCCAGCAGCCAAGACGCGGGCAGACAAGAGACCCAGTACTTC. It encodes CASSQDAGRQETQYF. The chain couples TRBV9 to TRBJ2-5; D is possibly TRBD2 (5 bases). Germline loops: CDR1 SGDLS, CDR2 YYNGEE. V was cut by 4 bases and J by 2 bases, with 15 bases left in between. There are 15 residues in the CDR3.

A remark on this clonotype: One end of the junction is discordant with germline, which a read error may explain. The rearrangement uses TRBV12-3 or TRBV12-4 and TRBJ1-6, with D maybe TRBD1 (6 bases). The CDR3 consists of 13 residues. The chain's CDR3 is CASSLEGHSPPRF. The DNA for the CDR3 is TGTGCCAGCAGTTTAGAGGGACATTCACCCCCCCGCTTT.